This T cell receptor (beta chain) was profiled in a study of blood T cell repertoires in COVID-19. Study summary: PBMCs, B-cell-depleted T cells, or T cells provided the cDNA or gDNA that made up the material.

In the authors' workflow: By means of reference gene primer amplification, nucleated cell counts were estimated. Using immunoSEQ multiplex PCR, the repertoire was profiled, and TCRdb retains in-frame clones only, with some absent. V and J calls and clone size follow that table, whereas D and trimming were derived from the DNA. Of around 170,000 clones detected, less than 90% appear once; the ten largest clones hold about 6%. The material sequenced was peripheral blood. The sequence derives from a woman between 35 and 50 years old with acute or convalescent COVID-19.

CDR3: CASSGFGQGNTEAFF. DNA for the CDR3: TGTGCCAGCAGCGGGTTTGGACAGGGGAACACTGAAGCTTTCTTT. This chain joins TRBV6-5 and TRBJ1-1; 8 nucleotides match TRBD1. Losses at the gene ends were 6 bases for V and 1 base for J; bases not matched to a gene: 7. Germline V gives CDR1 MNHEY, CDR2 SVGAGI. The CDR3 extends over 15 amino acids.